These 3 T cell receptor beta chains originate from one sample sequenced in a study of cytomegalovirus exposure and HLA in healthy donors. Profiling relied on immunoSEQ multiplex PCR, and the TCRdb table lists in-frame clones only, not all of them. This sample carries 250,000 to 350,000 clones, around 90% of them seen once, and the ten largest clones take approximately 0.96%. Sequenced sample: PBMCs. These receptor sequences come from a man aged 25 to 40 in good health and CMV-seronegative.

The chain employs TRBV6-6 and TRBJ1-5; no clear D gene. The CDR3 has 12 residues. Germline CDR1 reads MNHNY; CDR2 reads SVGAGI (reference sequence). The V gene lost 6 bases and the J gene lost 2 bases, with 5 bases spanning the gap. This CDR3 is CASSPGNQPQHF. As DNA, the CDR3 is TGTGCCAGCAGCCCAGGCAATCAGCCCCAGCATTTT.

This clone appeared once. CDR3 region: CSVGGTGHETQYF. CDR3 nucleotide sequence: TGCAGCGTGGGGGGGACAGGGCACGAGACCCAGTACTTC. The V call is TRBV29-1, the J call TRBJ2-5; 9 bases agree with TRBD1. The germline V gene has CDR1 SQVTM and CDR2 ANQGSEA. Unmatched junction bases numbered 7, after V lost 6 bases and J lost 5 bases. CDR3 length: 13 amino acids. The full variable domain, with the rest looked up from reference TRBV29-1 and TRBJ2-5, is SAVISQKPSRDICQRGTSLTIQCQVDSQVTMMFWYRQQPGQSLTLIATANQGSEATYESGFVIDKFPISRPNLTFSTLTVSNMSPEDSSIYLCSVGGTGHETQYFGPGTRLLVL.

The CDR3 region is CASSLTGFSSYEQYF. Written as DNA, the CDR3 is TGCGCCAGCAGCTTAACAGGGTTTAGCTCCTACGAGCAGTACTTC. V usage is TRBV5-1 and J usage is TRBJ2-7; tentatively, D is TRBD1 (6 bases). The CDR3 has 15 residues. V lost 2 bases to trimming and J lost 0 bases, with 12 bases between them. Germline V gene lookup returns CDR1 SGHRS and CDR2 YFSETQ. Supplemented by reference TRBV5-1 and TRBJ2-7, the full variable domain reads KAGVTQTPRYLIKTRGQQVTLSCSPISGHRSVSWYQQTPGQGLQFLFEYFSETQRNKGNFPGRFSGRQFSNSRSEMNVSTLELGDSALYLCASSLTGFSSYEQYFGPGTRLTVT.